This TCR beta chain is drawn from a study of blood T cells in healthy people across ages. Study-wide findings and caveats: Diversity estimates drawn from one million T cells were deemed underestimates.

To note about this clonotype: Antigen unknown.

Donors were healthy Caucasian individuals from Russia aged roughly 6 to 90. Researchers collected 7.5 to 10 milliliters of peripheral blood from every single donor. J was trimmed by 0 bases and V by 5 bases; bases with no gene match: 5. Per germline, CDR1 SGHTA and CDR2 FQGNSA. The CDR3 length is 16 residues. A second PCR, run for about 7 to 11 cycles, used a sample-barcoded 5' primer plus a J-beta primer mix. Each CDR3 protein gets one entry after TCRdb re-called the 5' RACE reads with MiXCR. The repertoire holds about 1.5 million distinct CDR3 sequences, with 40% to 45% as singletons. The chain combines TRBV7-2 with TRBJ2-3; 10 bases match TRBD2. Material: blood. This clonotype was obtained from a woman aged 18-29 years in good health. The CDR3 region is CASSRLAGLSTDTQYF. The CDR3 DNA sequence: TGTGCCAGCAGCCGACTAGCGGGCCTAAGCACAGATACGCAGTATTTT.